This is a list of T cell receptor beta chains from one sample in a study of T cell responses to AZD1222 COVID-19 vaccine. Sequencing used immunoSEQ multiplex PCR; TCRdb keeps in-frame clones, though not all of them. The sample has about 79,000 clones; 83% are singletons. Source: peripheral blood, taken 28 days after the second AZD1222 dose. Every receptor here comes from an adult who received the AZD1222 COVID-19 vaccine. CDR3s include the opening cysteine and the closing phenylalanine or tryptophan. The D gene is left open where the match is weak. The size entry is marked missing in some rows and otherwise reads once, few, many or a size class.

clone size: NA
J gene: TRBJ1-2
V gene: TRBV9
D gene: TRBD1
CDR3 protein: CASSEAPGTAYGYTF
CDR3 DNA: TGTGCCAGCAGCGAGGCCCCCGGGACAGCCTATGGCTACACCTTC

clone size: NA
J gene: TRBJ2-5
V gene: TRBV7-3
D gene: NA
CDR3 protein: CASSLSAAQETQYF
CDR3 DNA: TGTGCCAGCAGCTTATCGGCAGCACAAGAGACCCAGTACTTC

clone size: once
J gene: TRBJ2-1
V gene: TRBV24-1
D gene: TRBD2
CDR3 protein: CATSVSGGSSEQFF
CDR3 DNA: TGTGCCACCAGTGTGAGTGGCGGGAGTAGTGAGCAGTTCTTC

clone size: NA
J gene: TRBJ1-2
V gene: TRBV3-1/TRBV3-2
D gene: NA
CDR3 protein: CASSQDLGRVGQGYTF
CDR3 DNA: TGTGCCAGCAGCCAAGATCTAGGCCGGGTAGGACAGGGCTACACCTTC

clone size: NA
J gene: TRBJ2-1
V gene: TRBV9
D gene: TRBD2
CDR3 protein: CASSLLAGGSLMAYNEQFF
CDR3 DNA: TGTGCCAGCAGCCTCCTAGCGGGAGGGTCCCTGATGGCCTACAATGAGCAGTTCTTC

clone size: NA
J gene: TRBJ2-7
V gene: TRBV5-1
D gene: NA
CDR3 protein: CASSLGVLGGNYEQYF
CDR3 DNA: TGCGCCAGCAGCTTGGGGGTCCTCGGGGGCAATTACGAGCAGTACTTC

clone size: NA
J gene: TRBJ2-3
V gene: TRBV5-8
D gene: NA
CDR3 protein: CASSLETGVDTQYF
CDR3 DNA: TGTGCCAGCAGCTTGGAGACGGGGGTAGATACGCAGTATTTT

clone size: NA
J gene: TRBJ1-3
V gene: TRBV9
D gene: NA
CDR3 protein: CASSSGGGPPSGNTIYF
CDR3 DNA: TGTGCCAGCAGCTCCGGGGGGGGGCCGCCCTCTGGAAACACCATATATTTT

clone size: NA
J gene: TRBJ2-3
V gene: TRBV9
D gene: TRBD2
CDR3 protein: CASTTSGLSADTQYF
CDR3 DNA: TGTGCCAGCACCACTAGCGGGTTAAGCGCAGATACGCAGTATTTT

clone size: NA
J gene: TRBJ2-1
V gene: TRBV13
D gene: NA
CDR3 protein: CASSGPEDEQFF
CDR3 DNA: TGTGCCAGCAGCGGGCCCGAGGATGAGCAGTTCTTC

clone size: few
J gene: TRBJ2-7
V gene: TRBV7-7
D gene: TRBD1
CDR3 protein: CASTGTGFCEQYF
CDR3 DNA: TGTGCCAGCACCGGGACAGGGTTTTGCGAGCAGTACTTC

clone size: NA
J gene: TRBJ1-4
V gene: TRBV25-1
D gene: TRBD1
CDR3 protein: CASSEPRTGGATNEKLFF
CDR3 DNA: TGTGCCAGCAGTGAACCCAGGACAGGGGGCGCGACTAATGAAAAACTGTTTTTT

clone size: NA
J gene: TRBJ2-7
V gene: TRBV4-3
D gene: NA
CDR3 protein: CASSGGRGSYEQYF
CDR3 DNA: TGCGCCAGCAGCGGAGGTCGGGGGTCCTACGAGCAGTACTTC

clone size: NA
J gene: TRBJ2-7
V gene: TRBV2
D gene: TRBD2
CDR3 protein: CASSEVPGLAGGKGSSYEQYF
CDR3 DNA: TGTGCCAGCAGTGAAGTCCCCGGACTAGCGGGAGGGAAAGGTAGCTCCTACGAGCAGTACTTC

clone size: NA
J gene: TRBJ1-1
V gene: TRBV28
D gene: NA
CDR3 protein: CASSPVSRRAFF
CDR3 DNA: TGTGCCAGCAGCCCCGTCTCGCGTAGAGCTTTCTTT

clone size: NA
J gene: TRBJ2-7
V gene: TRBV7-2
D gene: NA
CDR3 protein: CASSLSVLLEQYF
CDR3 DNA: TGTGCCAGCAGCCTGTCGGTGTTACTCGAGCAGTACTTC

clone size: NA
J gene: TRBJ2-2
V gene: TRBV7-2
D gene: TRBD2
CDR3 protein: CASSLERLAGVTGELFF
CDR3 DNA: TGTGCCAGCAGCTTAGAAAGACTAGCGGGAGTCACCGGGGAGCTGTTTTTT

clone size: few
J gene: TRBJ2-7
V gene: TRBV5-1
D gene: NA
CDR3 protein: CASSLGGAIYEQYF
CDR3 DNA: TGCGCCAGCAGCTTGGGGGGCGCAATCTACGAGCAGTACTTC

clone size: few
J gene: TRBJ2-1
V gene: TRBV7-3
D gene: TRBD2
CDR3 protein: CASSQAGTRSEQFF
CDR3 DNA: TGTGCCAGCAGCCAAGCCGGGACTAGGAGTGAGCAGTTCTTC

clone size: NA
J gene: TRBJ1-2
V gene: TRBV28
D gene: NA
CDR3 protein: CASSLTLGTAYGYTF
CDR3 DNA: TGTGCCAGCAGTTTAACCCTCGGGACGGCTTATGGCTACACCTTC

clone size: NA
J gene: TRBJ1-2
V gene: TRBV27
D gene: NA
CDR3 protein: CASSLSHRRGFGYTF
CDR3 DNA: TGTGCCAGCAGTTTAAGCCACAGGAGAGGGTTTGGCTACACCTTC

clone size: NA
J gene: TRBJ1-1
V gene: TRBV11-2
D gene: NA
CDR3 protein: CASSLASSNTEAFF
CDR3 DNA: TGTGCCAGCAGCTTAGCCAGCTCAAACACTGAAGCTTTCTTT

clone size: once
J gene: TRBJ1-3
V gene: TRBV28
D gene: NA
CDR3 protein: CASRGQHSGNTIYF
CDR3 DNA: TGTGCCAGCCGAGGTCAACACTCTGGAAACACCATATATTTT

clone size: NA
J gene: TRBJ1-5
V gene: TRBV3-1/TRBV3-2
D gene: NA
CDR3 protein: CASSQDRAGANQPQHF
CDR3 DNA: TGTGCCAGCAGCCAAGATAGGGCAGGGGCGAATCAGCCCCAGCATTTT

clone size: NA
J gene: TRBJ2-7
V gene: TRBV4-3
D gene: NA
CDR3 protein: CASSQDRGTTYEQYF
CDR3 DNA: TGCGCCAGCAGCCAAGATCGGGGCACTACCTACGAGCAGTACTTC

clone size: NA
J gene: TRBJ2-3
V gene: TRBV7-2
D gene: NA
CDR3 protein: CASSFSTDTQYF
CDR3 DNA: TGTGCCAGCAGCTTTAGCACAGATACGCAGTATTTT

clone size: NA
J gene: TRBJ1-3
V gene: TRBV5-8
D gene: NA
CDR3 protein: CARRQGSSGNTIYF
CDR3 DNA: TGTGCCCGGAGGCAGGGCAGCTCTGGAAACACCATATATTTT

clone size: NA
J gene: TRBJ2-2
V gene: TRBV29-1
D gene: NA
CDR3 protein: CSVEKVPGTGSTGELFF
CDR3 DNA: TGCAGCGTTGAAAAAGTCCCCGGTACAGGGAGCACCGGGGAGCTGTTTTTT

clone size: NA
J gene: TRBJ2-5
V gene: TRBV27
D gene: TRBD1
CDR3 protein: CASAQGNQETQYF
CDR3 DNA: TGTGCCAGCGCACAGGGGAACCAAGAGACCCAGTACTTC

clone size: NA
J gene: TRBJ2-2
V gene: TRBV9
D gene: NA
CDR3 protein: CASSARDSTGELFF
CDR3 DNA: TGTGCCAGCAGCGCGCGCGACAGCACCGGGGAGCTGTTTTTT

clone size: NA
J gene: TRBJ1-1
V gene: TRBV20-1
D gene: NA
CDR3 protein: CSGGRGTFF
CDR3 DNA: TGCAGTGGCGGTCGCGGGACTTTCTTT

clone size: few
J gene: TRBJ1-5
V gene: TRBV4-3
D gene: NA
CDR3 protein: CASSTYRDNSQPQHF
CDR3 DNA: TGCGCCAGCAGCACATACCGGGACAATTCTCAGCCCCAGCATTTT

clone size: NA
J gene: TRBJ2-1
V gene: TRBV19
D gene: TRBD2
CDR3 protein: CASCPGLVNEQFF
CDR3 DNA: TGTGCCAGTTGTCCGGGACTAGTCAATGAGCAGTTCTTC

clone size: few
J gene: TRBJ1-1
V gene: TRBV6-4
D gene: NA
CDR3 protein: CASSEGQAYTEAFF
CDR3 DNA: TGTGCCAGCAGTGAGGGTCAGGCGTACACTGAAGCTTTCTTT

clone size: NA
J gene: TRBJ1-4
V gene: TRBV4-3
D gene: NA
CDR3 protein: CASSQESGRTNEKLFF
CDR3 DNA: TGCGCCAGCAGCCAAGAATCAGGGAGGACTAATGAAAAACTGTTTTTT

clone size: NA
J gene: TRBJ2-7
V gene: TRBV28
D gene: NA
CDR3 protein: CASSLLQGRIGVEQYF
CDR3 DNA: TGTGCCAGCAGTTTACTGCAGGGCAGAATTGGTGTGGAGCAGTACTTC

clone size: NA
J gene: TRBJ2-4
V gene: TRBV3-1/TRBV3-2
D gene: TRBD2
CDR3 protein: CASSQVDGRDIQYF
CDR3 DNA: TGTGCCAGCAGCCAAGTGGACGGGAGGGACATTCAGTACTTC

clone size: many
J gene: TRBJ2-1
V gene: TRBV7-2
D gene: NA
CDR3 protein: CASSLSSGGDYNEQFF
CDR3 DNA: TGTGCCAGCAGCTTATCCTCTGGCGGAGACTACAATGAGCAGTTCTTC

clone size: NA
J gene: TRBJ2-1
V gene: TRBV29-1
D gene: TRBD2
CDR3 protein: CSVAGTSGSSYNEQFF
CDR3 DNA: TGCAGCGTGGCAGGGACTAGCGGAAGCTCCTACAATGAGCAGTTCTTC

clone size: NA
J gene: TRBJ2-1
V gene: TRBV15
D gene: NA
CDR3 protein: CATSRTPRNSNGEQFF
CDR3 DNA: TGTGCCACCAGCAGGACACCTAGAAATTCCAATGGTGAGCAGTTCTTC

clone size: once
J gene: TRBJ2-1
V gene: TRBV9
D gene: NA
CDR3 protein: CASSGRRGHNEQFF
CDR3 DNA: TGTGCCAGCAGCGGACGTCGGGGGCACAATGAGCAGTTCTTC

clone size: NA
J gene: TRBJ1-1
V gene: TRBV9
D gene: NA
CDR3 protein: CASSAAGAYTEAFF
CDR3 DNA: TGTGCCAGCAGCGCAGCCGGGGCTTACACTGAAGCTTTCTTT

clone size: NA
J gene: TRBJ2-1
V gene: TRBV7-7
D gene: NA
CDR3 protein: CASSLSGTGNEQFF
CDR3 DNA: TGTGCTAGCAGCTTGTCAGGGACCGGCAATGAGCAGTTCTTC

clone size: NA
J gene: TRBJ1-1
V gene: TRBV14
D gene: NA
CDR3 protein: CASSQVGGGRTEAFF
CDR3 DNA: TGTGCCAGCAGCCAAGTCGGGGGGGGCAGGACTGAAGCTTTCTTT

clone size: NA
J gene: TRBJ2-7
V gene: TRBV6-2/TRBV6-3
D gene: TRBD1
CDR3 protein: CASSYSGTGLPSSYEQYF
CDR3 DNA: TGTGCCAGCAGTTACTCTGGGACAGGACTCCCGAGCTCCTACGAGCAGTACTTC

clone size: NA
J gene: TRBJ2-2
V gene: TRBV4-3
D gene: NA
CDR3 protein: CASSHFKDEYTGELFF
CDR3 DNA: TGCGCCAGCAGCCATTTCAAGGACGAATACACCGGGGAGCTGTTTTTT

clone size: NA
J gene: TRBJ2-7
V gene: TRBV27
D gene: TRBD2
CDR3 protein: CASSPRGGSGFSSYEQYF
CDR3 DNA: TGTGCCAGCAGCCCCCGGGGGGGTAGCGGGTTTTCCTCCTACGAGCAGTACTTC

clone size: once
J gene: TRBJ1-1
V gene: TRBV5-4
D gene: NA
CDR3 protein: CASSLAPQGNTEAFF
CDR3 DNA: TGTGCCAGCAGCTTGGCCCCACAAGGGAACACTGAAGCTTTCTTT

clone size: NA
J gene: TRBJ1-1
V gene: TRBV30
D gene: NA
CDR3 protein: CAWSVQVNTEAFF
CDR3 DNA: TGTGCCTGGAGTGTACAGGTGAACACTGAAGCTTTCTTT

clone size: NA
J gene: TRBJ2-3
V gene: TRBV11-3
D gene: NA
CDR3 protein: CASSLGRGRGDTQYF
CDR3 DNA: TGTGCCAGCAGCTTAGGCAGGGGACGTGGAGATACGCAGTATTTT

clone size: NA
J gene: TRBJ2-1
V gene: TRBV19
D gene: NA
CDR3 protein: CASKGPGPNEQFF
CDR3 DNA: TGTGCCAGTAAGGGCCCGGGTCCCAATGAGCAGTTCTTC

clone size: NA
J gene: TRBJ2-7
V gene: TRBV5-1
D gene: TRBD2
CDR3 protein: CASSAGLAGGPDEQYF
CDR3 DNA: TGCGCCAGCAGCGCGGGACTAGCGGGAGGGCCCGACGAGCAGTACTTC

clone size: NA
J gene: TRBJ1-1
V gene: TRBV30
D gene: NA
CDR3 protein: CGGGMNTEAFF
CDR3 DNA: TGCGGGGGGGGAATGAACACTGAAGCTTTCTTT

clone size: NA
J gene: TRBJ2-2
V gene: TRBV18
D gene: TRBD1
CDR3 protein: CASSRDRATGELFF
CDR3 DNA: TGTGCCAGCTCGAGGGACAGGGCTACCGGGGAGCTGTTTTTT

clone size: NA
J gene: TRBJ2-7
V gene: TRBV4-1
D gene: TRBD1
CDR3 protein: CASSPTITTGGLQYF
CDR3 DNA: TGCGCCAGCAGCCCTACCATCACTACAGGGGGCTTGCAGTACTTC

clone size: NA
J gene: TRBJ2-4
V gene: TRBV11-2
D gene: NA
CDR3 protein: CASSLGGLSIAKNIQYF
CDR3 DNA: TGTGCCAGCAGCTTAGGGGGCCTCTCTATAGCCAAAAACATTCAGTACTTC